This is a list of T cell receptor beta chains from one sample in a study of lymphopenia after photon versus proton radiotherapy. Produced via immunoSEQ multiplex PCR; TCRdb's table is partial and in-frame only. Among tens of thousands of clones, around 87% were seen once, and the ten largest hold approximately 11%. This specimen was peripheral blood, taken from a patient treated with proton-based radiotherapy. These receptors all come from an older man with esophageal cancer. Both conserved end residues are part of each CDR3. A D gene is named only where the DNA matches it firmly. A clone size is listed for some rows: how often the clone was seen (once, few, many), or a class if it is expanded.

j_gene | d_gene | abundance | len | v_gene | CDR3aa | CDR3nt
TRBJ1-1 | TRBD1 | NA | 15 | TRBV5-8 | CASSFTRDRNTEAFF | TGTGCCAGCAGTTTTACTCGGGACAGGAACACTGAAGCTTTCTTT
TRBJ2-7 | NA | once | 14 | TRBV7-8 | CASSLRGGPYEQYF | TGTGCCAGCAGCCTACGAGGAGGGCCCTACGAGCAGTACTTC
TRBJ2-5 | NA | NA | 9 | TRBV2 | CAQGGAQYF | TGTGCCCAAGGGGGGGCCCAGTACTTC
TRBJ2-5 | TRBD1 | NA | 12 | TRBV29-1 | CSVEDRGPGQYF | TGCAGCGTTGAAGACAGGGGGCCTGGCCAGTACTTC
TRBJ2-7 | NA | NA | 15 | TRBV30 | CAWSRQRIGSYEQYF | TGTGCCTGGAGTCGCCAGCGCATAGGTTCCTACGAGCAGTACTTC
TRBJ1-6 | NA | once | 13 | TRBV6-1 | CASSAGSGSPLHF | TGTGCCAGCAGTGCCGGGTCGGGTTCACCCCTCCACTTT
TRBJ1-2 | NA | NA | 13 | TRBV6-1 | CATPREMNYGYTF | TGTGCCACCCCGAGAGAGATGAACTATGGCTACACCTTC
TRBJ1-5 | NA | NA | 13 | TRBV5-5 | CASSLGGDQPQHF | TGTGCCAGCAGCTTGGGGGGAGATCAGCCCCAGCATTTT
TRBJ1-2 | NA | NA | 11 | TRBV29-1 | CSVPLGRGYTF | TGCAGCGTTCCCCTCGGCCGTGGCTACACCTTC
TRBJ2-5 | NA | NA | 13 | TRBV7-8 | CASSLTPGETQYF | TGTGCCAGCAGCTTAACCCCTGGGGAGACCCAGTACTTC
TRBJ2-7 | NA | NA | 14 | TRBV6-5 | CASSYSGVRDEQYF | TGTGCCAGCAGTTACTCGGGGGTACGGGACGAGCAGTACTTC
TRBJ1-2 | NA | once | 13 | TRBV6-5 | CASSYGGSRGYTF | TGTGCCAGCAGTTACGGAGGGTCTCGCGGCTACACCTTC
TRBJ2-2 | TRBD2 | NA | 17 | TRBV9 | CASTTSGRLADTGELFF | TGTGCCAGCACCACTAGCGGGAGACTCGCTGACACCGGGGAGCTGTTTTTT
TRBJ2-7 | NA | once | 14 | TRBV14 | CASSQDSGIYEQYF | TGTGCCAGCAGCCAAGATTCAGGAATATACGAGCAGTACTTC